This TCR beta chain was sequenced during a study of spatial heterogeneity in lung cancer. Turning to the study itself: Strong correlation linked TCR transcript counts in tumor regions to a T cell module score derived from matched bulk RNA-seq. Raw sequencing reads included, on average, more than 9.5 appearances of each unique TCR and UMI combination. Whole-study findings and limits: Tumor mutation count correlated with how many alpha and beta TCRs expanded intratumorally.

Time point: sample taken at primary tumor resection. Donation came from 70 or so patients with untreated early-stage non-small cell lung cancer. Whole RNA was taken from tumor, nontumor lung or frozen PBMC; it was then sequenced unsorted. This clonotype is medium-sized within its sample. Its antigen is unknown. Using its own MiXCR run on the 5' RACE reads, TCRdb lists one record per CDR3 protein. The sample includes 16,000 or so distinct CDR3 sequences, around 6% of them seen just once. Trimming took off 3 bases at V and 5 bases at J, with 9 bases between the two ends. The CDR3 is 13 amino acids. The germline V gene encodes CDR1 LNHNV and CDR2 YYDKDF (reference sequence).

The sample consisted of lung tumor tissue, taken at surgery. This receptor was taken from a female donor with early-stage non-small cell lung cancer. The chain recombines TRBV15 with TRBJ2-3; D tentatively fits TRBD1 or TRBD2 (5 bases each). In nucleotides, the CDR3 is TGTGCCACCAGCAGGGGACCCGGAGATACGCAGTATTTT. This sequence encodes CATSRGPGDTQYF.